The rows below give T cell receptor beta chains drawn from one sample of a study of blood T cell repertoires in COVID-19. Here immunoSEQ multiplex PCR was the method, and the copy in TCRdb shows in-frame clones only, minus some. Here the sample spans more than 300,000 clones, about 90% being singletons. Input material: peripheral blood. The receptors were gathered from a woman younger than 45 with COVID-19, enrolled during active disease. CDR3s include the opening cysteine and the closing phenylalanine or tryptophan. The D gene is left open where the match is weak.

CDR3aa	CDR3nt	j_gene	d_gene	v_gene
CATRTSRDSDTQYF	TGTGCCACCAGGACTAGCCGGGACTCAGATACGCAGTATTTT	TRBJ2-3	TRBD2	TRBV15
CASNPNVAREFF	TGTGCCAGCAACCCAAACGTGGCCCGGGAATTCTTC	TRBJ2-1	-	TRBV7-9
CASSQAPGTGLGEQYF	TGCGCCAGCAGCCAAGCCCCCGGGACAGGGCTCGGCGAGCAGTACTTC	TRBJ2-7	TRBD1	TRBV4-1
CASSQDQGWSYNEQFF	TGCGCCAGCAGCCAAGATCAGGGCTGGTCCTACAATGAGCAGTTCTTC	TRBJ2-1	-	TRBV4-1
CATRESTDTQYF	TGTGCCACCCGGGAGAGCACAGATACGCAGTATTTT	TRBJ2-3	-	TRBV10-3
CASREGGQRSNQPQHF	TGTGCCAGCAGAGAGGGGGGGCAGAGGAGCAATCAGCCCCAGCATTTT	TRBJ1-5	-	TRBV2
CASSSGTGKEQFF	TGTGCCAGCAGTTCCGGGACAGGAAAAGAGCAGTTCTTC	TRBJ2-1	TRBD1	TRBV5-4
CASTRQGRSEQFF	TGTGCCAGCACCAGACAGGGTCGGAGTGAGCAGTTCTTC	TRBJ2-1	TRBD1	TRBV12-3/TRBV12-4
CASSQEPRGLAELFF	TGCGCCAGCAGCCAAGAACCCAGGGGGCTGGCGGAACTGTTTTTT	TRBJ1-4	TRBD1	TRBV4-3
CASRADGGNGYTF	TGTGCCAGCAGGGCGGATGGCGGGAATGGCTACACCTTC	TRBJ1-2	-	TRBV28